These 28 T cell receptor beta chains were all obtained from the same sample, sequenced in a study of cytotoxic CD8 clonotypes in ibrutinib-treated CLL. Profiling relied on immunoSEQ multiplex PCR, and the TCRdb table lists in-frame clones only, not all of them. In the table there are under 300,000 clones, under 75% of which are singletons. The sample here was PBMCs, taken after 24 months of ibrutinib treatment. The receptor source for this set is a human donor with chronic lymphocytic leukemia.

V and J are TRBV27 and TRBJ2-6; no reliable D call. Germline CDR1 reads MNHEY; CDR2 reads SMNVEV (reference sequence). The CDR3 length is 14 residues. V was clipped by 6 bases and J by 6 bases, with 12 bases between them. CDR3 protein: CASRLLGVANVLTF. CDR3 bases: TGTGCCAGCAGACTATTGGGTGTGGCCAACGTCCTGACTTTC.

The rearrangement links TRBV7-2 to TRBJ2-7, with 10 positions matching TRBD2. Germline V CDR1 and CDR2: SGHTA, FQGNSA. The V and J ends lost 1 base and 2 bases, in that order; junction bases with no gene match: 5. CDR3 length equals 16 residues. The CDR3 loop reads CASSLESSGSPYEQYF. The DNA for the CDR3 is TGTGCCAGCAGCTTAGAATCTAGCGGGAGTCCCTACGAGCAGTACTTC.

The V call is TRBV4-2, the J call TRBJ2-7; 7 bases align to TRBD2. The CDR3 sequence is 15 residues long. V was pared by 0 bases and J by 6 bases, with 8 bases of the junction left unmatched. In germline, CDR1 is LGHNA, CDR2 YNFKEQ. The chain's CDR3 is CASSQERAGVTEQYF. For the CDR3, the DNA is TGTGCCAGCAGCCAAGAGCGGGCGGGAGTTACCGAGCAGTACTTC.

This clone occurred a few times. This chain joins TRBV2 and TRBJ1-2, with 8 bases fitting TRBD1. This CDR3 has 15 amino acids. CDR1 and CDR2 (germline): SNHLY, FYNNEI. Trimming cost V 5 bases and J 3 bases; bases outside gene matches: 8. The CDR3 DNA is TGTGCCAGCAGTCTCGGACAGGGCGGAGACTATGGCTACACCTTC. This codes for CASSLGQGGDYGYTF.

On this clone: This same CDR3 is encoded by further DNA sequences in the sample. The chain combines TRBV18 with TRBJ2-3; a possible D gene is TRBD2 (6 bases). The CDR3 spans 13 residues. The germline V gene encodes CDR1 KGHSH and CDR2 LQKENI. Trimming cost V 2 bases and J 6 bases, with 9 bases left between them. The CDR3 protein is CASSPREADTQYF. The CDR3 DNA sequence: TGTGCCAGCTCACCAAGGGAGGCCGATACGCAGTATTTT.

This chain links TRBV4-2 with TRBJ2-3, with 12 bases that match TRBD2. Germline V gives CDR1 LGHNA, CDR2 YNFKEQ. V lost 0 bases and J lost 4; bases outside the gene matches: 8. This CDR3 has 18 residues. The CDR3 spells CASSQDLAGGPFADTQYF. CDR3 DNA sequence: TGTGCCAGCAGCCAAGACCTAGCGGGAGGGCCGTTTGCAGATACGCAGTATTTT.

This chain connects TRBV27 to TRBJ2-1; 9 bases match TRBD2. V lost 4 bases, J lost 0 bases, and 7 bases stayed unmatched. CDR3 length: 17 residues. The germline V gene encodes CDR1 MNHEY and CDR2 SMNVEV (reference sequence). The CDR3 loop is CASSSSLAGASYNEQFF. The CDR3 coding sequence is TGTGCCAGCAGTTCTTCTTTAGCGGGAGCCTCCTACAATGAGCAGTTCTTC.

The chain employs TRBV7-8 and TRBJ1-5; D call uncertain. The V and J ends lost 5 bases and 3 bases respectively, with 17 bases between them. Germline V CDR1 and CDR2: SGHVS, FQNEAQ. The CDR3 runs 16 residues. CDR3: CASSAYAEGNNQPQHF. CDR3 DNA sequence: TGTGCCAGCAGCGCTTACGCTGAGGGCAACAATCAGCCCCAGCATTTT.

CDR3 in amino acids: CASSPSGGGTNEQFF. The CDR3 bases are TGTGCCAGCTCACCGTCCGGAGGGGGTACCAATGAGCAGTTCTTC. The gene calls are TRBV18 and TRBJ2-1; D may be TRBD1 or TRBD2 (6 bases each). V gave up 3 bases and J gave up 6 bases, with 15 bases separating them. The CDR3 spans 15 residues. Germline CDR1 is KGHSH and CDR2 is LQKENI.

In this sample, this clone turned up once. The chain links TRBV10-1 to TRBJ2-7, with TRBD2 identical over 10 bases. The CDR3 runs 13 residues. V dropped 6 bases and J dropped 3; count of bases not matched to a gene: 2. Germline CDR1 reads WNHNN; CDR2 reads SYGVQD (reference sequence). The CDR3 region is CASSLAGGYEQYF. DNA for the CDR3: TGCGCCAGCAGCTTAGCGGGAGGCTACGAGCAGTACTTC.

The genes are TRBV9 and TRBJ2-3; D remains unclear. V shed 2 bases and J shed 4 bases, with 8 bases lying between them. CDR1 is SGDLS, CDR2 YYNGEE, per germline. This CDR3 is 13 amino acids long. Here the CDR3 reads CASSVRVSDTQYF. In nucleotides, the CDR3 is TGTGCCAGCAGCGTTAGAGTGTCAGATACGCAGTATTTT.

The chain recombines TRBV20-1 with TRBJ1-4; D is unclear. This CDR3 contains 11 residues. The V end was cut by 4 bases, the J end by 4 bases, with 4 bases between. Germline V gene sequence: CDR1 DFQATT, CDR2 SNEGSKA (reference sequence). In DNA form, the CDR3 reads TGCAGTGCTACCTATAATGAAAAACTGTTTTTT. Its translation is CSATYNEKLFF.

CDR3 sequence reads: CASSGGIGTYNEQFF. The CDR3 DNA is TGTGCCAGCAGCGGGGGAATCGGAACCTACAATGAGCAGTTCTTC. This chain uses TRBV11-2 with TRBJ2-1; D assignment may be TRBD1 or TRBD2 (5 bases each). The CDR3 has 15 residues. Germline V gene lookup returns CDR1 SGHAT and CDR2 FQNNGV. V gave up 5 bases and J gave up 2 bases, with 13 bases separating them.

V and J are TRBV4-1 and TRBJ1-2; D gene ambiguous. V lost 0 bases and J 4 bases, leaving 12 bases between the germline ends. Germline loops: CDR1 MGHRA, CDR2 YSYEKL. The CDR3 consists of 15 residues. CDR3 DNA: TGCGCCAGCAGCCAAGATGAGGGCTTGGGCTATGGCTACACCTTC. This encodes CASSQDEGLGYGYTF.

This chain connects TRBV29-1 to TRBJ2-3, with a possible D match to TRBD2 (6 bases). Trimming stripped 1 base from V and 0 bases from J, with 20 bases between. Germline V CDR1 and CDR2: SQVTM, ANQGSEA. This CDR3 comprises 18 residues. The CDR3 sequence is CSVEGLGLAAASTDTQYF. The CDR3 DNA reads as TGCAGCGTTGAAGGGCTGGGATTAGCGGCGGCTAGCACAGATACGCAGTATTTT.

The J gene is TRBJ2-3, the V gene TRBV28; no clear D gene. Trimming left V 4 bases short and J 7 bases short, with 12 bases between. Germline lookup yields CDR1 MDHEN and CDR2 SYDVKM. The length of the CDR3 is 13 residues. The CDR3 region is CASSSPGPNTQYF. The DNA for the CDR3 is TGTGCCAGCAGTTCCCCCGGTCCCAATACGCAGTATTTT.

CDR3 sequence reads: CASSLEGYQETQYF. In nucleotides, the CDR3 is TGTGCCAGCAGCTTAGAGGGATACCAAGAGACCCAGTACTTC. The chain couples TRBV7-6 to TRBJ2-5; no firm D call. Germline assignment: CDR1 SGHVS and CDR2 FNYEAQ. The CDR3 spans 14 residues. The germline V and J ends were trimmed by 1 base and 0 bases, with 6 bases remaining between them. The full variable domain, its missing parts supplied by reference TRBV7-6 and TRBJ2-5, is GAGVSQSPRYKVTKRGQDVALRCDPISGHVSLYWYRQALGQGPEFLTYFNYEAQQDKSGLPNDRFSAERPEGSISTLTIQRTEQRDSAMYRCASSLEGYQETQYFGPGTRLLVL.

The chain joins TRBV18 to TRBJ1-5; TRBD1 might be the D (5 bases). The V and J ends lost 4 bases and 5 bases respectively, with 12 bases between them. Germline CDR1 KGHSH, CDR2 LQKENI. The CDR3 runs 14 residues. Written as DNA, the CDR3 is TGTGCCAGCTCACGTTCTGGGGGGGATCAGCCCCAGCATTTT. This sequence encodes CASSRSGGDQPQHF.

The chain carries TRBV7-6 and TRBJ1-1; no clear D. The ends were cut back, 5 bases at V and 0 bases at J, with 10 bases in the middle. Germline V lookup: CDR1 SGHVS, CDR2 FNYEAQ. This CDR3 has 14 residues. The CDR3 nucleotides read TGTGCCAGCAGCCCCGGGAGGATGAACACTGAAGCTTTCTTT. It codes for CASSPGRMNTEAFF.

Only a few counts were recorded for this clone. The V gene is TRBV4-1, the J gene TRBJ1-5; TRBD1 agrees at 7 bases. V lost 0 bases to trimming and J lost 4 bases; unmatched junction nucleotides: 9. This CDR3 has 17 amino acids. Germline V gene sequence: CDR1 MGHRA, CDR2 YSYEKL. The CDR3 spells CASSQDLGTGENQPQHF. The CDR3 nucleotides are TGCGCCAGCAGCCAAGATCTAGGCACAGGGGAAAATCAGCCCCAGCATTTT.

This sequence joins TRBV19 and TRBJ2-5, with 7 bases matching TRBD2. V lost 3 bases, J lost 4 bases, and 5 bases stayed unmatched. The CDR3 has 14 amino acids. Germline V CDR1 and CDR2: LNHDA, SQIVND (reference sequence). This chain's CDR3 is CASSITGGGETQYF. DNA of the CDR3: TGTGCCAGTAGTATTACAGGCGGGGGAGAGACCCAGTACTTC.

The chain is built from TRBV29-1 and TRBJ2-2; tentatively, D is TRBD1 or TRBD2 (5 bases each). This CDR3 has 13 amino acids. The germline V gene encodes CDR1 SQVTM and CDR2 ANQGSEA. Trimming took off 3 bases at V and 4 bases at J, with 9 bases between the two ends. CDR3 region: CSVEGDSTGELFF. DNA of the CDR3: TGCAGCGTTGAGGGGGATTCCACCGGGGAGCTGTTTTTT.

This clone was picked up a small number of times. The V gene is TRBV9, the J gene TRBJ2-1; 10 nucleotides line up with TRBD1. The CDR3 consists of 17 residues. After removal of 0 bases from V and 7 bases from J, the junction contained 10 bases not matched to a gene. Germline V lookup: CDR1 SGDLS, CDR2 YYNGEE. CDR3 residues: CASSVERGTGARNEQFF. CDR3 nucleotide sequence: TGTGCCAGCAGCGTAGAAAGAGGGACAGGGGCGCGGAATGAGCAGTTCTTC.

The chain couples TRBV5-4 to TRBJ2-1; 10 bases match TRBD2. The CDR3 loop spans 18 amino acids. Germline values: CDR1 SGHNT, CDR2 YYREEE (reference sequence). The junction had 9 bases not matched to a gene; V was cut back by 1 base and J by 2 bases. CDR3 nucleotide sequence: TGTGCCAGCAGCTTGCCCCCTGGACTAGCGGAGACCTACAATGAGCAGTTCTTC. Protein: CASSLPPGLAETYNEQFF. Using reference TRBV5-4 and TRBJ2-1 for the parts outside the CDR3, the full variable domain is ETGVTQSPTHLIKTRGQQVTLRCSSQSGHNTVSWYQQALGQGPQFIFQYYREEENGRGNFPPRFSGLQFPNYSSELNVNALELDDSALYLCASSLPPGLAETYNEQFFGPGTRLTVL.

The chain is built from TRBV28 and TRBJ1-2; D remains ambiguous. Trimming cost V 3 bases and J 0 bases, with 2 bases left between them. Germline CDR1 reads MDHEN; CDR2 reads SYDVKM. The CDR3 spans 12 residues. CDR3 residues: CASSFPNYGYTF. DNA of the CDR3: TGTGCCAGCAGTTTTCCTAACTATGGCTACACCTTC.

V usage is TRBV5-6 and J usage is TRBJ2-1, with D hard to call. There are 11 residues in the CDR3. Germline loops: CDR1 SGHDT, CDR2 YYEEEE. The ends were cut back, 1 base at V and 9 bases at J, with 5 bases in the middle. The CDR3 is CASSLLGEQFF. Written as DNA, the CDR3 is TGTGCCAGCAGCTTGCTTGGTGAGCAGTTCTTC.

The gene calls are TRBV7-1 and TRBJ1-3; no definite D call. TRBV7-1 is marked as an open reading frame, function uncertain. V was trimmed by 5 bases and J by 6 bases, leaving 8 bases between them. This CDR3 is built from 12 residues. CDR3 in amino acids: CASSLSVNTIYF. CDR3 sequence (DNA): TGTGCCAGCAGCCTTAGCGTAAACACCATATATTTT.

This clone has a single count. The rearrangement joins TRBV2 to TRBJ2-7; a weak D match, TRBD1 (6 bases). V was clipped by 5 bases and J by 3 bases, with 14 bases between them. Germline V gene sequence: CDR1 SNHLY, CDR2 FYNNEI. There are 14 residues in the CDR3. CDR3: CASSLRRGNYEQYF. Here the CDR3 DNA reads TGTGCCAGCAGTCTTCGCAGGGGAAACTACGAGCAGTACTTC.